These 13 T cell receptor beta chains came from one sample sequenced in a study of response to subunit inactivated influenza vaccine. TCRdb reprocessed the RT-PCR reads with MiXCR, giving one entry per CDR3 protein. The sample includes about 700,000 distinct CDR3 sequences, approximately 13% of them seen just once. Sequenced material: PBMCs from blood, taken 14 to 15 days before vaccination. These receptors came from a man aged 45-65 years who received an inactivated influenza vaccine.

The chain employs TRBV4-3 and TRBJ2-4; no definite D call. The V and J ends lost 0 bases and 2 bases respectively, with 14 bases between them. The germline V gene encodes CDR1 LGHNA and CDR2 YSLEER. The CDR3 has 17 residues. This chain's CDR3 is CASSQDHPARTKNIQYF. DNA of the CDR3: TGCGCCAGCAGCCAAGATCACCCGGCTAGGACCAAAAACATTCAGTACTTC.

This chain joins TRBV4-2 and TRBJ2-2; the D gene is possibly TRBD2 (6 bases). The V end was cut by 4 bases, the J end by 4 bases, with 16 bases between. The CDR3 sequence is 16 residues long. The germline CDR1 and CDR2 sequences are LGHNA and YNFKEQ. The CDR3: CASSPSLGGLTGELFF. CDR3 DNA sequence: TGTGCCAGCAGCCCCAGCCTCGGGGGACTCACCGGGGAGCTGTTTTTT.

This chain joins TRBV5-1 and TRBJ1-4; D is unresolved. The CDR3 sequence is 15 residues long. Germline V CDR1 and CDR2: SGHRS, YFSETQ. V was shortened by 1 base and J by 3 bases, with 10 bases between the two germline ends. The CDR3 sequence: CASSLSQAPNEKLFF. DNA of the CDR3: TGCGCCAGCAGCTTGTCACAAGCGCCTAATGAAAAACTGTTTTTT.

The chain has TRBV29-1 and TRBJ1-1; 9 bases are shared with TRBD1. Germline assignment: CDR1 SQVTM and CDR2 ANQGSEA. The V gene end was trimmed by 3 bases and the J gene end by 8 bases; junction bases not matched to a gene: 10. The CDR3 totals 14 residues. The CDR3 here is CSVEVGLGTGEAFF. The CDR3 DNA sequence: TGCAGCGTTGAGGTCGGGTTAGGGACAGGGGAAGCTTTCTTT. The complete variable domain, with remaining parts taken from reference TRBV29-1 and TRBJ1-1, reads SAVISQKPSRDICQRGTSLTIQCQVDSQVTMMFWYRQQPGQSLTLIATANQGSEATYESGFVIDKFPISRPNLTFSTLTVSNMSPEDSSIYLCSVEVGLGTGEAFFGQGTRLTVV.

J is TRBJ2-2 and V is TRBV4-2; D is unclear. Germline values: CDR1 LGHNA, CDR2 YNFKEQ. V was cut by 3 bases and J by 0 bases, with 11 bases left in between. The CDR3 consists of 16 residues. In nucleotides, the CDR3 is TGTGCCAGCAGCCAGGCTCTGACGGCGAACACCGGGGAGCTGTTTTTT. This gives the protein CASSQALTANTGELFF.

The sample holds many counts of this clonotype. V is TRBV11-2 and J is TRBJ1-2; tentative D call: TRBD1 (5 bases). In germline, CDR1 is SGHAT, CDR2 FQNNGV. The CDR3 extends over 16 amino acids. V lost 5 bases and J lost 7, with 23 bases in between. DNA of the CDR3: TGTGCCAGCAGCAACCCCGGCCCCCCAGGGCTCGGTGGCTACACCTTC. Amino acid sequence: CASSNPGPPGLGGYTF.

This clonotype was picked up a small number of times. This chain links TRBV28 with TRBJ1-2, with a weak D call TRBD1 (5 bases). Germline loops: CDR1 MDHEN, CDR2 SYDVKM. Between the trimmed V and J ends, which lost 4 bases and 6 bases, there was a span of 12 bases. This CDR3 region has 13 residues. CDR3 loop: CASSSSGRNGYTF. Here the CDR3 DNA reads TGTGCCAGCAGTTCATCAGGGAGGAATGGCTACACCTTC.

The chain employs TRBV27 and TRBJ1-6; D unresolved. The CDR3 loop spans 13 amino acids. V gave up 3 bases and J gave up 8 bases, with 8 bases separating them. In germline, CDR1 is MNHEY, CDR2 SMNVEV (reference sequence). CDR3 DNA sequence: TGTGCCAGCAGTTTTCTGGGATATTCACCCCTCCACTTT. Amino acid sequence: CASSFLGYSPLHF.

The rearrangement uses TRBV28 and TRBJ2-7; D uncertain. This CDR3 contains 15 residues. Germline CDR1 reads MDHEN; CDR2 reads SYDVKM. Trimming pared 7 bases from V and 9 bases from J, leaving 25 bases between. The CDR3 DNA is TGTGCCAGCATTAATTCGGCAGCAGGCCGGCGTGGGCAGTACTTC. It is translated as CASINSAAGRRGQYF.

CDR3 in DNA: TGTGCCAGCAGTTTATCAGGGTCGAAGCAGTACTTC. Protein sequence: CASSLSGSKQYF. The J gene is TRBJ2-7, the V gene TRBV6-2 or TRBV6-3, with D perhaps TRBD1 (5 bases). V lost 4 bases and J lost 8, with 12 bases in between. The V gene's germline CDR1 is MNHEY and CDR2 SVGEGT. The CDR3 totals 12 residues.

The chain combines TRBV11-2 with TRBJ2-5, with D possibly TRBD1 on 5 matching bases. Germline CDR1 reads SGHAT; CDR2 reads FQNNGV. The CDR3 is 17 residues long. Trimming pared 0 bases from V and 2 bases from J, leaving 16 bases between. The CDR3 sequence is CASSLEGWLGLQETQYF. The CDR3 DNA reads TGTGCCAGCAGCTTAGAAGGGTGGTTGGGGCTACAAGAGACCCAGTACTTC.

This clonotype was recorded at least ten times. The CDR3: CASSRRDRAGYEQYF. CDR3 DNA: TGTGCCAGCAGCCGCCGGGACAGGGCCGGTTACGAGCAGTACTTC. V and J are TRBV14 and TRBJ2-7; 9 bases agree with TRBD1. This CDR3 is built from 15 residues. The trim removed 4 bases at V and 4 bases at J, leaving 8 bases unmatched. CDR1 SGHDN and CDR2 FVKESK come from the germline V gene.

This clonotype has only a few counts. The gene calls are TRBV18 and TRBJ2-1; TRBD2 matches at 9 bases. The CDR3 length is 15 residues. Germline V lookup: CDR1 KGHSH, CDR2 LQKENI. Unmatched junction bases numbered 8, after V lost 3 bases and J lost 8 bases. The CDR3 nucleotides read TGTGCCAGCTCACCGCGACTAGCGGAAAGGGATGAGCAGTTCTTC. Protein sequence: CASSPRLAERDEQFF.